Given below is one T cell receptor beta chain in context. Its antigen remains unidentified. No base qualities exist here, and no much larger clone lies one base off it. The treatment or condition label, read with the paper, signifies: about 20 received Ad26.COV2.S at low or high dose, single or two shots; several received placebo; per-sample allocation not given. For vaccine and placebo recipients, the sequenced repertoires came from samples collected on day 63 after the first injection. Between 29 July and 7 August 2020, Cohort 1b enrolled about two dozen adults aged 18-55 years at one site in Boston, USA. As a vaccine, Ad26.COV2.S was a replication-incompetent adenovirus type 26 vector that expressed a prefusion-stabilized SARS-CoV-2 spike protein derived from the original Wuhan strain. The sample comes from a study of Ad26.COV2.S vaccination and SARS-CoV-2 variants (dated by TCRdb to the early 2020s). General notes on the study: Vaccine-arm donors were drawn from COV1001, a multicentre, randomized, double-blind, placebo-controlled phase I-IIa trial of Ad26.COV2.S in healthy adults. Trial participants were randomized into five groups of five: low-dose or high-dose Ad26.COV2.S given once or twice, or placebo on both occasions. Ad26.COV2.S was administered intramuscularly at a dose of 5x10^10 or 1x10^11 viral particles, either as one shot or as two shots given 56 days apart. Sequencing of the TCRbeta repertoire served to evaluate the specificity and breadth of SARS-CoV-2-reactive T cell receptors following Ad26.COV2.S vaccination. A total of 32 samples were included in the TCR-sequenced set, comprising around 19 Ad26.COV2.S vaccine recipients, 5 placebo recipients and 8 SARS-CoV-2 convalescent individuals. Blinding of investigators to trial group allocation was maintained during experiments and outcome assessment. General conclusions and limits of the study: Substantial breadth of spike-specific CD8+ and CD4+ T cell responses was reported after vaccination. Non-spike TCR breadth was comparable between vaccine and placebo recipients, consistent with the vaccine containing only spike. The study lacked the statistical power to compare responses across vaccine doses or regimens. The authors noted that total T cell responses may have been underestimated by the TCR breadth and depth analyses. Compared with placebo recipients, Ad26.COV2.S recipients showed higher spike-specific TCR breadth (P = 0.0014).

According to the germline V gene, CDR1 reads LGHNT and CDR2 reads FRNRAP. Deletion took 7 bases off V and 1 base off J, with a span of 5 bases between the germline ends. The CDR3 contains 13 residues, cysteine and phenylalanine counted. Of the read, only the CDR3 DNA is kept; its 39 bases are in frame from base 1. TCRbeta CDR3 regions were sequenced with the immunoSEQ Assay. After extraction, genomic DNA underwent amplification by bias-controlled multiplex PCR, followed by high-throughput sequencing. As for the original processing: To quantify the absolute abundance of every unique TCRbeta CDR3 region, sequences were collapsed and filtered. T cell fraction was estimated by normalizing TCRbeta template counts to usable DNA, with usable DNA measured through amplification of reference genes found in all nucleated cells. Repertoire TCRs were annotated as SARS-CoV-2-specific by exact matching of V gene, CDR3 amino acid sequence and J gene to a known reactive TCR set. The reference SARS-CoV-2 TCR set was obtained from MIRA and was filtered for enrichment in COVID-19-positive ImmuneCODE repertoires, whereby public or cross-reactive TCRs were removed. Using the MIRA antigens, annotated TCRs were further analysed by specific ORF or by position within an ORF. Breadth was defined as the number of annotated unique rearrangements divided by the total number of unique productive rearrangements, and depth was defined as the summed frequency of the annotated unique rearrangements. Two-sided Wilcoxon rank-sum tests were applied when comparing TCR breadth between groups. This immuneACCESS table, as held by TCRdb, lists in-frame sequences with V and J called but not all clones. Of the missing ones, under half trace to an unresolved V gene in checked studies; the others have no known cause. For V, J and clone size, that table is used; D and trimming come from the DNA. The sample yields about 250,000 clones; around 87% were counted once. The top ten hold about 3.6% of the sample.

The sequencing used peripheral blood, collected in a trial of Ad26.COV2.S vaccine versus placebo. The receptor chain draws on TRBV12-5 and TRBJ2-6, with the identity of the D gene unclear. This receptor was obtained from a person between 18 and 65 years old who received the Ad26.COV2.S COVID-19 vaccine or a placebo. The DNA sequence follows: TGTGCTAGTGCCCCTTCTGGGGCCAACGTCCTGACTTTC. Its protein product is CASAPSGANVLTF.